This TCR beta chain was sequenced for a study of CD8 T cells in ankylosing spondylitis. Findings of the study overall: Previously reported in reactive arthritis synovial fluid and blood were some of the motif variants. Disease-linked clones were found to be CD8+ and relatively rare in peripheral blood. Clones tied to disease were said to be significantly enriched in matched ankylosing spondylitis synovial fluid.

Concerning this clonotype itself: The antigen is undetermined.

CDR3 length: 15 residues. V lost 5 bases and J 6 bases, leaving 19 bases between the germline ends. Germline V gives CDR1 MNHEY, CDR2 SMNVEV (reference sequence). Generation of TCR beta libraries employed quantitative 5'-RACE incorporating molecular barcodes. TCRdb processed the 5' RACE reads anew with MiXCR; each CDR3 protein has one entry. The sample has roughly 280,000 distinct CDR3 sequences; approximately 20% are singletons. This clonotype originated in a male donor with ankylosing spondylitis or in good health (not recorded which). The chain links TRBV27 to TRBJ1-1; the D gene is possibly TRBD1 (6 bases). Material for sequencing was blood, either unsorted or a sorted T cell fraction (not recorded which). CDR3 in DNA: TGTGCCAGCAGTCGCCAGGGGTACGGGAATGCTGAAGCTTTCTTT. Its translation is CASSRQGYGNAEAFF.